Below, 13 T cell receptor beta chains from the same sample are listed, as sequenced in a study of cytomegalovirus exposure and HLA in healthy donors. Some clones are missing from TCRdb's copy, which holds only in-frame ones; the method was immunoSEQ multiplex PCR. The sample lists fewer than 200,000 clones; around 92% were seen once. The sample comprised PBMCs. The source is a young woman in good health and CMV-seropositive.

V usage is TRBV15 and J usage is TRBJ1-1; D might be TRBD1 (5 bases). Germline lookup yields CDR1 LNHNV and CDR2 YYDKDF (reference sequence). The CDR3 runs to 14 residues. The V gene lost 0 bases and the J gene lost 6 bases, with 11 bases spanning the gap. The CDR3 protein is CATSRDQGGAEAFF. The CDR3 region has the DNA TGTGCCACCAGCAGAGACCAGGGAGGCGCTGAAGCTTTCTTT.

In its sample, this clone was seen once. The chain combines TRBV11-2 with TRBJ2-7; D unresolved. Germline V gene data show CDR1 as SGHAT and CDR2 as FQNNGV. V lost 5 bases and J 6 bases, leaving 20 bases between the germline ends. This CDR3 contains 15 residues. The CDR3 here is CASSPLSAVPREQYF. CDR3 bases: TGTGCCAGCAGCCCGCTGTCTGCGGTCCCCCGCGAGCAGTACTTC.

The gene calls are TRBV5-4 and TRBJ2-1; TRBD1 matches 8 bases. The CDR3 has 15 residues. Germline V gene lookup returns CDR1 SGHNT and CDR2 YYREEE (reference sequence). V lost 5 bases, J lost 7 bases, and 11 bases stayed unmatched. The CDR3 DNA reads as TGTGCCAGCAGTTCTTCAGGGGGCTATGGGAATGAGCAGTTCTTC. Encoded protein: CASSSSGGYGNEQFF.

The rearrangement joins TRBV7-9 to TRBJ1-2, with 9 bases aligning to TRBD1. Germline V gives CDR1 SEHNR, CDR2 FQNEAQ (reference sequence). This CDR3 has 15 residues. Losses at the gene ends were 5 bases for V and 7 bases for J; bases not matched to a gene: 11. CDR3 bases: TGTGCCAGCAGCCCGCAACAGGGGGCATTTGGTGGCTACACCTTC. This codes for CASSPQQGAFGGYTF.

The gene calls are TRBV6-5 and TRBJ2-7, with 10 bases aligning to TRBD1. Germline CDR1 and CDR2: MNHEY and SVGAGI. This CDR3 region has 16 residues. After removal of 2 bases from V and 1 base from J, the junction contained 5 bases not matched to a gene. CDR3 bases: TGTGCCAGCAGTTACATGTCGGGACAGGGGTCCTACGAGCAGTACTTC. Its protein is CASSYMSGQGSYEQYF.

V is TRBV28 and J is TRBJ2-3, with 8 bases aligning to TRBD1. CDR3 length: 16 amino acids. The germline V gene encodes CDR1 MDHEN and CDR2 SYDVKM. J gave up 6 bases and V 6 bases, and 14 bases lay outside the gene matches. CDR3 sequence reads: CASSPSTGGNFDTQYF. The DNA of the CDR3 is TGTGCCAGCAGCCCTAGCACAGGGGGTAATTTCGATACGCAGTATTTT.

As DNA, the CDR3 is TGTGCCAGCAGCTTTATACCGGGACAGGGGCCCAACACCTTC. It is translated as CASSFIPGQGPNTF. J is TRBJ1-2 and V is TRBV5-5; 10 bases align to TRBD1. V was clipped by 2 bases and J by 12 bases; unmatched bases: 10. From germline, CDR1 is SGHKS and CDR2 YYEKEE (reference sequence). The CDR3 totals 14 residues.

In this sample, this clone turned up a few times. J is TRBJ2-1 and V is TRBV6-4; D is possibly TRBD2 (6 bases). There are 16 residues in the CDR3. Germline loops: CDR1 MRHNA, CDR2 SNTAGT. The germline V and J ends were trimmed by 4 bases and 2 bases, with 15 bases remaining between them. The DNA for the CDR3 is TGTGCCAGCAGTGTCATGGGGGGAGAAGCCTACAATGAGCAGTTCTTC. It encodes CASSVMGGEAYNEQFF.

J is TRBJ2-7 and V is TRBV30; tentatively, D is TRBD2 (6 bases). The germline CDR1 and CDR2 sequences are GTSNPN and SVGIG (reference sequence). Trimming shortened V by 4 bases and J by 1 base, and 11 bases separated the two germline ends. The CDR3 is 13 residues long. The CDR3 here is CAWTFRGSYEQYF. CDR3 DNA sequence: TGTGCCTGGACCTTCCGGGGGTCCTACGAGCAGTACTTC. The complete variable domain, with remaining parts taken from reference TRBV30 and TRBJ2-7, reads SQTIHQWPATLVQPVGSPLSLECTVEGTSNPNLYWYRQAAGRGLQLLFYSVGIGQISSEVPQNLSASRPQDRQFILSSKKLLLSDSGFYLCAWTFRGSYEQYFGPGTRLTVT.

This sequence joins TRBV7-3 and TRBJ2-3; TRBD2 is a possible D gene (6 bases). The CDR3 covers 15 residues. Trimming pared 7 bases from V and 4 bases from J, leaving 18 bases between. CDR1 SGHTA and CDR2 FQGTGA come from the germline V gene. Here the CDR3 reads CASTLDGRRADTQYF. CDR3 nucleotide sequence: TGTGCCAGCACTCTCGACGGGAGAAGAGCAGATACGCAGTATTTT.

The CDR3 bases are TGCGCCAGCAGCTTGACCAGGCCCTACGAGCAGTACTTC. Amino acids: CASSLTRPYEQYF. This chain links TRBV5-1 with TRBJ2-7; D remains ambiguous. The V end lost 1 base, the J end lost 2 bases, and 7 bases lay between the germline ends. From germline, CDR1 is SGHRS and CDR2 YFSETQ. CDR3 length: 13 amino acids.

V and J are TRBV6-1 and TRBJ1-1, with TRBD1 as a possible D gene (5 bases). The V gene lost 1 base and the J gene lost 5 bases, with 8 bases spanning the gap. Germline-derived CDR1 and CDR2 are MNHNS and SASEGT. This CDR3 spans 13 amino acids. The chain's CDR3 is CASSEGPGTEAFF. The CDR3 bases are TGTGCCAGCAGTGAAGGTCCAGGGACTGAAGCTTTCTTT.

This rearrangement joins TRBV7-2 to TRBJ1-2; D possibly corresponds to TRBD1 (6 bases). This CDR3 spans 16 amino acids. V was cut by 1 base and J by 3 bases, with 15 bases left in between. Germline lookup yields CDR1 SGHTA and CDR2 FQGNSA. The CDR3 bases are TGTGCCAGCAGCTTAGATGGGGGGGCAACGGACTATGGCTACACCTTC. It specifies CASSLDGGATDYGYTF.